Listed below are T cell receptor beta chains from one sample, sequenced in a study of T cell responses to AZD1222 COVID-19 vaccine. Sequencing was performed with immunoSEQ multiplex PCR; in TCRdb, only in-frame clones are kept and a portion is missing. The table shows some 120,000 clones, with approximately 89% occurring only once. Sample: peripheral blood, taken on day 0 of AZD1222 vaccination. These TCRs come from an adult in good health. Each CDR3 is given with its conserved first and last residue. Fields, in order: D gene, clone size, V gene, J gene, CDR3 DNA, CDR3 protein. D genes are given only for firm matches. Size is stated for part of the rows, as once, few or many counts, or as a class when the clone is expanded.

d_call: NA; clone_size: NA; v_call: TRBV13; j_call: TRBJ1-1; cdr3_nt: TGTGCCAGCAAAGGGGATTCCAACACTGAAGCTTTCTTT; cdr3_aa: CASKGDSNTEAFF
d_call: NA; clone_size: NA; v_call: TRBV5-1; j_call: TRBJ2-5; cdr3_nt: TGCGCCAGCAGCTTGGACGCTCTTGGGAAGACCCAGTACTTC; cdr3_aa: CASSLDALGKTQYF
d_call: NA; clone_size: NA; v_call: TRBV10-3; j_call: TRBJ2-3; cdr3_nt: TGTGCCATCAGCGGAAGCAGCACAGATACGCAGTATTTT; cdr3_aa: CAISGSSTDTQYF
d_call: NA; clone_size: NA; v_call: TRBV27; j_call: TRBJ2-3; cdr3_nt: TGTGCCAGCAGGGGGGCCTCCGATACGCAGTATTTT; cdr3_aa: CASRGASDTQYF
d_call: NA; clone_size: few; v_call: TRBV5-1; j_call: TRBJ1-6; cdr3_nt: TGCGCCAGCAGCTTGGGGGATCCCAATTCACCCCTCCACTTT; cdr3_aa: CASSLGDPNSPLHF
d_call: NA; clone_size: few; v_call: TRBV30; j_call: TRBJ2-7; cdr3_nt: TGTGCCTGGCGGACCTACGCCGCGACGGGGAAGCACGAGCAGTACTTC; cdr3_aa: CAWRTYAATGKHEQYF
d_call: TRBD1; clone_size: NA; v_call: TRBV28; j_call: TRBJ1-4; cdr3_nt: TGTGCCAGCACCACAGGGGATGAAAAACTGTTTTTT; cdr3_aa: CASTTGDEKLFF
d_call: NA; clone_size: NA; v_call: TRBV3-1/TRBV3-2; j_call: TRBJ1-2; cdr3_nt: TGTGCCAGCAACCTCACCGGGACACAGTTTGGCTACACCTTC; cdr3_aa: CASNLTGTQFGYTF
d_call: TRBD1; clone_size: NA; v_call: TRBV10-3; j_call: TRBJ1-1; cdr3_nt: TGTGCCATCAGTGATTATCAGGGGGCGCGTGAAGCTTTCTTT; cdr3_aa: CAISDYQGAREAFF
d_call: TRBD1; clone_size: NA; v_call: TRBV5-4; j_call: TRBJ1-1; cdr3_nt: TGTGCCAGCAGCGCCCCGGGACAGGGCCACACTGAAGCTTTCTTT; cdr3_aa: CASSAPGQGHTEAFF
d_call: TRBD1; clone_size: NA; v_call: TRBV4-3; j_call: TRBJ1-2; cdr3_nt: TGCGCCAGCAGCCGCCAAATTGTCAGGGGGCCTGACTATGGCTACACCTTC; cdr3_aa: CASSRQIVRGPDYGYTF
d_call: TRBD1; clone_size: NA; v_call: TRBV19; j_call: TRBJ2-7; cdr3_nt: TGTGCCAGTCGCCGGGACAGGGGATACGAGCAGTACTTC; cdr3_aa: CASRRDRGYEQYF
d_call: NA; clone_size: NA; v_call: TRBV11-2; j_call: TRBJ2-5; cdr3_nt: TGTGCCAGCAGCTTAGGGTGGGCCAAATGGGAGACCCAGTACTTC; cdr3_aa: CASSLGWAKWETQYF
d_call: TRBD1; clone_size: NA; v_call: TRBV6-5; j_call: TRBJ2-7; cdr3_nt: TGTGCCACCACCCGGGGACAGGGGACTTACGAGCAGTACTTC; cdr3_aa: CATTRGQGTYEQYF
d_call: NA; clone_size: NA; v_call: TRBV18; j_call: TRBJ1-1; cdr3_nt: TGTGCCAGCTCGTCGGGGGGTTCTGAAGCTTTCTTT; cdr3_aa: CASSSGGSEAFF
d_call: NA; clone_size: NA; v_call: TRBV11-3; j_call: TRBJ1-1; cdr3_nt: TGTGCCAGCAGCTTAGGTGTCGGAAACATGAACACTGAAGCTTTCTTT; cdr3_aa: CASSLGVGNMNTEAFF
d_call: TRBD1; clone_size: NA; v_call: TRBV7-9; j_call: TRBJ2-2; cdr3_nt: TGTGCCAGCGGACAGGGATTCGGGGAGCTGTTTTTT; cdr3_aa: CASGQGFGELFF
d_call: NA; clone_size: NA; v_call: TRBV9; j_call: TRBJ1-5; cdr3_nt: TGTGCCAGCAGCCCAGGACAGCCGAATCAGCCCCAGCATTTT; cdr3_aa: CASSPGQPNQPQHF
d_call: NA; clone_size: NA; v_call: TRBV20-1; j_call: TRBJ1-5; cdr3_nt: TGCAGTGCTAGAAGTGGTGTGGCCCAGCATTTT; cdr3_aa: CSARSGVAQHF
d_call: NA; clone_size: NA; v_call: TRBV28; j_call: TRBJ2-5; cdr3_nt: TGTGCCAGCAGTCCAGGACAGCGGTACCAAGAGACCCAGTACTTC; cdr3_aa: CASSPGQRYQETQYF
d_call: NA; clone_size: NA; v_call: TRBV5-1; j_call: TRBJ2-3; cdr3_nt: TGCGCCAGCAGCTTTGTAGCAGATACGCAGTATTTT; cdr3_aa: CASSFVADTQYF
d_call: NA; clone_size: NA; v_call: TRBV19; j_call: TRBJ2-5; cdr3_nt: TGTGCCAGTAGTATCGGACATATCAAAGAGACCCAGTACTTC; cdr3_aa: CASSIGHIKETQYF
d_call: NA; clone_size: NA; v_call: TRBV7-9; j_call: TRBJ1-1; cdr3_nt: TGTGCCAGCAGCTTTATTTCCTACTCGGGGGACCCTGAAGCTTTCTTT; cdr3_aa: CASSFISYSGDPEAFF
d_call: NA; clone_size: once; v_call: TRBV7-2; j_call: TRBJ1-6; cdr3_nt: TGTGCCAGCAGCTTAGGCGGCCAGGGTCATTCACCCCTCCACTTT; cdr3_aa: CASSLGGQGHSPLHF
d_call: NA; clone_size: once; v_call: TRBV28; j_call: TRBJ1-2; cdr3_nt: TGTGCCAGCACTTTAGACAGTGCCTATGGCTACACCTTC; cdr3_aa: CASTLDSAYGYTF
d_call: NA; clone_size: NA; v_call: TRBV10-1; j_call: TRBJ2-7; cdr3_nt: TGCGCCAGCAGGACAGGCTACGAGCAGTACTTC; cdr3_aa: CASRTGYEQYF
d_call: TRBD2; clone_size: once; v_call: TRBV2; j_call: TRBJ2-1; cdr3_nt: TGTGCCAGCAGACGGAGACTAGCGGGCGACAATGAGCAGTTCTTC; cdr3_aa: CASRRRLAGDNEQFF
d_call: NA; clone_size: few; v_call: TRBV7-2; j_call: TRBJ2-7; cdr3_nt: TGTGCCAGCCGGTCGTGGGGCTCCACCTTCTACGAGCAGTACTTC; cdr3_aa: CASRSWGSTFYEQYF
d_call: NA; clone_size: NA; v_call: TRBV7-2; j_call: TRBJ2-5; cdr3_nt: TGTGCCAGCAGCCCAGCCGGAGGGGTCCAAGAGACCCAGTACTTC; cdr3_aa: CASSPAGGVQETQYF
d_call: NA; clone_size: NA; v_call: TRBV3-1/TRBV3-2; j_call: TRBJ2-7; cdr3_nt: TGTGCCAGCAGCCAAGCTGTAGGGGAGCAGTACTTC; cdr3_aa: CASSQAVGEQYF
d_call: TRBD1; clone_size: NA; v_call: TRBV5-1; j_call: TRBJ1-2; cdr3_nt: TGCGCCAGCAGCGAATCGACAGGGGGCGGTTCTGGCTACACCTTC; cdr3_aa: CASSESTGGGSGYTF
d_call: NA; clone_size: NA; v_call: TRBV12-3/TRBV12-4; j_call: TRBJ2-3; cdr3_nt: TGTGCCAGCAGGTCCACCGGAGATACGCAGTATTTT; cdr3_aa: CASRSTGDTQYF